This T cell receptor (beta chain) was captured by sequencing in a study of cytomegalovirus exposure and HLA in healthy donors. Overall study: Among around 400 genotyped donors, approximately 80% fell in the Caucasian-associated ancestry cluster. Regarding the study as a whole: In a later analysis, productive TCRs from donors in an Asian-associated ancestry cluster reportedly carried fewer N-insertions than the cohort mean. In a later analysis, TCR association rates varied by HLA locus: DRB1 most, HLA-C fewest. According to reports, the classifier identified cytomegalovirus status with high specificity and sensitivity.

The V end lost 2 bases, the J end lost 4 bases, and 18 bases lay between the germline ends. Germline CDR1 reads SGHRS; CDR2 reads YFSETQ. The CDR3 is 16 amino acids. 13 Jbeta primers and 60 Vbeta primers were used for the PCR. The data were produced by immunoSEQ multiplex PCR, yet TCRdb's version contains in-frame clones alone and is incomplete. The table has 70,000 to 95,000 clones, 62% seen once. In the case of this clone: Antigen unknown.

The source is a woman younger than 45 in good health and CMV-seropositive. The sequenced material came from PBMCs. This chain links TRBV5-1 with TRBJ1-2; D is uncertain. The chain's CDR3 is CASSLDSATRFYGYTF. Here the CDR3 DNA reads TGCGCCAGCAGCTTAGACTCGGCGACCCGATTCTATGGCTACACCTTC. Variable domain in full (rest from reference TRBV5-1 and TRBJ1-2): KAGVTQTPRYLIKTRGQQVTLSCSPISGHRSVSWYQQTPGQGLQFLFEYFSETQRNKGNFPGRFSGRQFSNSRSEMNVSTLELGDSALYLCASSLDSATRFYGYTFGSGTRLTVV.